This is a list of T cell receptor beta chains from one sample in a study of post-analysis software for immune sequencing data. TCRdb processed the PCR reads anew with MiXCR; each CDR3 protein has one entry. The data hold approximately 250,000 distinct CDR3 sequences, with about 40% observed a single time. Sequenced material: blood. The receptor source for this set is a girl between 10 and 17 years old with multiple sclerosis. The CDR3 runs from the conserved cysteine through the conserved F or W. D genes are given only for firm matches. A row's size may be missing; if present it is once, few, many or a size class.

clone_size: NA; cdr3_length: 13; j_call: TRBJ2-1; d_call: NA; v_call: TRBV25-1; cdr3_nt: TGTGCCAGCAGTGTGGGGGGAGGCCATGAGCAGTTCTTC; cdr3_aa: CASSVGGGHEQFF
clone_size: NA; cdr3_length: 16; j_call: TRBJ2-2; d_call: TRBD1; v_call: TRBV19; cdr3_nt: TGTGCCAGTAGTATAGGCAGGGGGCTGAACACCGGGGAGCTGTTTTTT; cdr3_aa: CASSIGRGLNTGELFF
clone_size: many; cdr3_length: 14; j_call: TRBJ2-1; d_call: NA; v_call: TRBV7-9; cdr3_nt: TGTGCCAGCAGCCCGGGGTCTGGAGGGGTTGAGCAGTTCTTC; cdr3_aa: CASSPGSGGVEQFF
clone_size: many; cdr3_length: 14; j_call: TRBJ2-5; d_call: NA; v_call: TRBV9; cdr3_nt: TGTGCCAGCAGCGTAGCGGGCGGAATGGAGACCCAGTACTTC; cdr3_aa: CASSVAGGMETQYF
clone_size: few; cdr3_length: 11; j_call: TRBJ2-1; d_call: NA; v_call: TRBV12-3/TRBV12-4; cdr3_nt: TGTGCCAGCAGCGCTAGGGATGAGCAGTTCTTC; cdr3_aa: CASSARDEQFF
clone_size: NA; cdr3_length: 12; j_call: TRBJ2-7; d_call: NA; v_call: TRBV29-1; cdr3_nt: TGCAGCGTGAGGCGGACAGACTACGAGCAGTACTTC; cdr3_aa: CSVRRTDYEQYF
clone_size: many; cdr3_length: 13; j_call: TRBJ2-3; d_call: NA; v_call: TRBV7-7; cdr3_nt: TGTGCCAGCAGCTTTGGGGGGTCAGATACGCAGTATTTT; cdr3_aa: CASSFGGSDTQYF
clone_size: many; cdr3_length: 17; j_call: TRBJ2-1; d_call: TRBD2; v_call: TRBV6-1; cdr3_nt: TGTGCCAGCAGCCGAACTCCCACTAGCGGGAGGGGTAATGAGCAGTTCTTC; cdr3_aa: CASSRTPTSGRGNEQFF
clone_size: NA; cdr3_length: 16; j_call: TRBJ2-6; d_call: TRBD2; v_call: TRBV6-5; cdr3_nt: TGTGCCAGCAGTCCGGGGGGGGCGCGGGGGGCCAACGTCCTGACTTTC; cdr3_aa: CASSPGGARGANVLTF
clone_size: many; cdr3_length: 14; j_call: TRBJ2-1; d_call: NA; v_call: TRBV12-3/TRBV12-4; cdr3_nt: TGTGCCAGCAGTCTGGTAACAGCGGCAAATGAGCAGTTCTTC; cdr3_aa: CASSLVTAANEQFF
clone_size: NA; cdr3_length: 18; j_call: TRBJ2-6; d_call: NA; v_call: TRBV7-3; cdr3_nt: TGTGCCAGCAGCTTAACGGGGACAACCATCTCTGGGGCCAACGTCCTGACTTTC; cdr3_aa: CASSLTGTTISGANVLTF
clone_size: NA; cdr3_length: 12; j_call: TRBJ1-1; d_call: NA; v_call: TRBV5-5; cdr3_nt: TGTGCCAGCAGCTTGGGGACCAATGAAGCTTTCTTT; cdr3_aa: CASSLGTNEAFF